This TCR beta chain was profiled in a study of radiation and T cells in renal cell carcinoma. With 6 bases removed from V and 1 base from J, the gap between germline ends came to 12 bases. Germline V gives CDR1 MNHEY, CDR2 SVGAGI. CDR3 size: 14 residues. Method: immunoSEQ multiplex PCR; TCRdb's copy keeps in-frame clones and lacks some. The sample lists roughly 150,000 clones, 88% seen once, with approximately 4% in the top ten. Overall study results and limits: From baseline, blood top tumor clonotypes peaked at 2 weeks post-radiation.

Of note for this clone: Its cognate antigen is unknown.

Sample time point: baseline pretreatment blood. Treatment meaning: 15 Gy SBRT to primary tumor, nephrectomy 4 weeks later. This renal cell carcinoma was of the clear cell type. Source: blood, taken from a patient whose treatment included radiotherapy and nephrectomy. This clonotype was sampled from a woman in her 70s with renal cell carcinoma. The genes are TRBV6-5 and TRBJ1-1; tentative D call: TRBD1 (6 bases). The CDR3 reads CASRNGGPNTEAFF. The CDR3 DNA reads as TGTGCCAGCAGAAACGGGGGCCCGAACACTGAAGCTTTCTTT.